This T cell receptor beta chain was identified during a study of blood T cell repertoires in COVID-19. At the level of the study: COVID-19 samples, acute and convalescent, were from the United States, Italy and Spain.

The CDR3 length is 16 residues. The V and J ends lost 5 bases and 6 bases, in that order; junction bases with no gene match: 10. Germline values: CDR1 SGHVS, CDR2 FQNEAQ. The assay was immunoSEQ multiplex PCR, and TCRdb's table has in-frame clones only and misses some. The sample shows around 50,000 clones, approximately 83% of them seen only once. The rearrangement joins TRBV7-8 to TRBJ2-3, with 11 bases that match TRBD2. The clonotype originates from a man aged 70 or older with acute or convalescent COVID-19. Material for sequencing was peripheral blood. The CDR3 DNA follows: TGTGCCAGCAGCCCCGGGGCTAGCGGGGGGAGGGATACGCAGTATTTT. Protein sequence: CASSPGASGGRDTQYF.